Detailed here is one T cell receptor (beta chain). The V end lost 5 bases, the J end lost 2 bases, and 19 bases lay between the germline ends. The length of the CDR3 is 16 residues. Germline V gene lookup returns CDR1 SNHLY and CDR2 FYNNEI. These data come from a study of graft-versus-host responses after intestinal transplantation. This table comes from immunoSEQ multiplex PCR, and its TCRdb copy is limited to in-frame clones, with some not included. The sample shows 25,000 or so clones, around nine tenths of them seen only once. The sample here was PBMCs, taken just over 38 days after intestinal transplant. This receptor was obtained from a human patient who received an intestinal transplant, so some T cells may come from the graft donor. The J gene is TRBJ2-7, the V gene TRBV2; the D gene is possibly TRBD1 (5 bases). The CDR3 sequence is CASSPMAAGHTYEQYF. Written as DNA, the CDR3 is TGTGCCAGCAGTCCGATGGCCGCAGGACATACCTACGAGCAGTACTTC.